The present T cell receptor beta chain was sequenced within a study of blood T cell repertoires in COVID-19. Some clones are missing from TCRdb's copy, which holds only in-frame ones; the method was immunoSEQ multiplex PCR. There are roughly 91,000 clones in the sample; roughly three quarters occur only once, and roughly 10% lies in the top ten. The material sequenced was peripheral blood. The source of this sequence is a man between 65 and 85 years old with acute or convalescent COVID-19.

The CDR3 coding sequence is TGTGCCAGCAGGCGGACAGGGGGACCGCGGACTGAAGCTTTCTTT. This codes for CASRRTGGPRTEAFF. The chain links TRBV6-5 to TRBJ1-1, with 10 bases aligning to TRBD1. The CDR3 consists of 15 residues. Germline loops: CDR1 MNHEY, CDR2 SVGAGI. V lost 6 bases and J lost 5; bases outside the gene matches: 9.